This section outlines one T cell receptor beta chain sequence together with its context. TCRdb keeps only in-frame clones here, not all; method: immunoSEQ multiplex PCR. The data show 90,000 or so clones, roughly 86% seen once. This CDR3 has 14 residues. Germline V lookup: CDR1 LGHDT, CDR2 YNNKEL (reference sequence). V shed 3 bases and J shed 7 bases, with 16 bases lying between them. The data stem from a study of control samples from healthy donors and cancer patients. The specimen sequenced was blood. This receptor was obtained from a woman aged 45-65 years in good health. V gene TRBV3-1 (or the pseudogene TRBV3-2) combines with J gene TRBJ2-7, with D perhaps matching TRBD1 (6 bases). The CDR3 here is CASSQNRVGVEQYF. The DNA of the CDR3 is TGTGCCAGCAGCCAGAACAGGGTAGGCGTGGAGCAGTACTTC.